These 14 T cell receptor beta chains were all obtained from the same sample, sequenced in a study of T cell changes during pregnancy in multiple sclerosis. Profiling relied on immunoSEQ multiplex PCR, and the TCRdb table lists in-frame clones only, not all of them. The sample consists of around 56,000 clones, 75% to 90% of them appearing once. The sequencing used CD4+ T cells from peripheral blood mononuclear cells, collected in the third trimester of pregnancy. The receptors were sampled from a female donor with multiple sclerosis, enrolled in a pregnancy study.

The CDR3 is CASSLSGGVSEAFF. CDR3 DNA sequence: TGCGCCAGCAGCTTGTCAGGAGGGGTCTCTGAAGCTTTCTTT. J is TRBJ1-1 and V is TRBV5-1, with D possibly matching TRBD1 (5 bases). Germline CDR1 reads SGHRS; CDR2 reads YFSETQ. V dropped 1 base and J dropped 6 bases, with 13 bases sitting between them. CDR3 length: 14 amino acids.

The chain links TRBV19 to TRBJ1-2; 9 bases align to TRBD1. The CDR3 is made up of 15 amino acids. The V gene's germline CDR1 is LNHDA and CDR2 SQIVND (reference sequence). Germline trimming cut 1 base from V and 4 bases from J; bases unmatched to any gene: 4. The CDR3 is CASSIASTGGYGYTF. As DNA, the CDR3 is TGTGCCAGTAGTATAGCCTCGACAGGGGGCTATGGCTACACCTTC.

The chain joins TRBV28 to TRBJ1-5, with 9 positions matching TRBD1. Germline V gene lookup returns CDR1 MDHEN and CDR2 SYDVKM. The V segment lost 7 bases and the J segment 0 bases; nucleotides outside the gene matches: 10. The CDR3 extends over 17 amino acids. The CDR3 DNA reads as TGTGCCAGCAAGTCGGGACAGGGTTTGGGTAGCAATCAGCCCCAGCATTTT. Protein sequence: CASKSGQGLGSNQPQHF. The whole variable domain, filled in from reference TRBV28 and TRBJ1-5, reads DVKVTQSSRYLVKRTGEKVFLECVQDMDHENMFWYRQDPGLGLRLIYFSYDVKMKEKGDIPEGYSVSREKKERFSLILESASTNQTSMYLCASKSGQGLGSNQPQHFGDGTRLSIL.

The CDR3 loop is CASSSGQAGKETQYF. The DNA of the CDR3 is TGCGCCAGCAGCTCCGGACAGGCCGGGAAAGAGACCCAGTACTTC. The rearrangement links TRBV5-1 to TRBJ2-5; 7 bases agree with TRBD1. Germline CDR1 and CDR2: SGHRS and YFSETQ. This CDR3 region has 15 residues. Trimming took 3 bases from V and 3 from J; bases not matched to a gene: 8.

This sequence joins TRBV13 and TRBJ2-3; D is perhaps TRBD2 (5 bases). Germline CDR1 and CDR2: PRHDT and FYEKMQ (reference sequence). The length of the CDR3 is 15 residues. Trimming stripped 5 bases from V and 4 bases from J, with 16 bases between. The CDR3 DNA is TGTGCCAGCAGCCGGGATGGGGTGGTTTCAGATACGCAGTATTTT. Translation gives CASSRDGVVSDTQYF. Together with reference TRBV13 and TRBJ2-3, the CDR3 gives the full variable domain: AAGVIQSPRHLIKEKRETATLKCYPIPRHDTVYWYQQGPGQDPQFLISFYEKMQSDKGSIPDRFSAQQFSDYHSELNMSSLELGDSALYFCASSRDGVVSDTQYFGPGTRLTVL.

Comments on this clone: Other DNA sequences of this sample code for an identical CDR3. This chain's CDR3 is CAISESSGDTQYF. As DNA, the CDR3 is TGTGCCATCAGTGAGTCGTCCGGAGATACGCAGTATTTT. This rearrangement joins TRBV10-3 to TRBJ2-3; no clear D. This CDR3 is 13 amino acids long. V lost 0 bases and J 5 bases, leaving 6 bases between the germline ends. Germline assignment: CDR1 ENHRY and CDR2 SYGVKD.

The CDR3 region has the DNA TGTGCCACGAGGGCAGAGAGCTCCTACAATGAGCAGTTCTTC. It is translated as CATRAESSYNEQFF. The rearrangement uses TRBV6-5 and TRBJ2-1, with D possibly being TRBD2 (5 bases). V lost 10 bases and J lost 0, with 13 bases in between. Looked up from germline, CDR1 is MNHEY and CDR2 is SVGAGI. The CDR3 length is 14 residues.

DNA of the CDR3: TGTGCCAGCAGCTTGCCCGGGACACCCTCTGGGGCCAACGTCCTGACTTTC. This codes for CASSLPGTPSGANVLTF. The genes are TRBV5-4 and TRBJ2-6; maybe TRBD1 (6 bases). Trimming removed 1 base from V and 0 bases from J, with 11 bases in between. Germline values: CDR1 SGHNT, CDR2 YYREEE (reference sequence). The CDR3 is 17 amino acids.

V usage is TRBV7-9 and J usage is TRBJ2-1, with 9 bases matching TRBD2. Unmatched junction bases numbered 16, after V lost 7 bases and J lost 9 bases. The CDR3 is made up of 16 amino acids. Germline V gene data show CDR1 as SEHNR and CDR2 as FQNEAQ (reference sequence). CDR3 amino acids: CASTIGAGGYIAEQFF. The DNA of the CDR3 is TGTGCCAGCACTATTGGGGCGGGGGGGTATATCGCTGAGCAGTTCTTC.

This clone showed up just once. J is TRBJ1-2 and V is TRBV7-2, with TRBD1 as a possible D gene (5 bases). The CDR3 runs 15 residues. Germline CDR1 SGHTA, CDR2 FQGNSA. Trimming removed 1 base at V and 4 bases at J, with 13 bases between. The CDR3 is CASSLGGEGGYGYTF. DNA of the CDR3: TGTGCCAGCAGCTTAGGGGGGGAGGGAGGCTATGGCTACACCTTC.

The chain uses TRBV6-5 and TRBJ2-5; weak D call: TRBD1 (5 bases). The CDR3 covers 13 residues. The germline V gene has CDR1 MNHEY and CDR2 SVGAGI. Trimming took 2 bases from V and 2 from J, leaving 6 bases between them. CDR3 amino acids: CASSYQGQETQYF. CDR3 sequence (DNA): TGTGCCAGCAGTTACCAGGGTCAAGAGACCCAGTACTTC.

CDR3 sequence: CASSLVGTSGEADTQYF. CDR3 nucleotides: TGTGCCAGCAGCTTAGTTGGGACTAGCGGGGAAGCAGATACGCAGTATTTT. This chain uses TRBV7-2 with TRBJ2-3, with 13 positions matching TRBD2. Germline loops: CDR1 SGHTA, CDR2 FQGNSA. The CDR3 has 17 amino acids. The V gene end was trimmed by 1 base and the J gene end by 4 bases; junction bases not matched to a gene: 5.

Notes on this clone: One junction end disagrees with the germline gene, perhaps due to a read error. The chain couples TRBV6-1 to TRBJ2-1; TRBD1 agrees at 11 bases. The CDR3 has 13 residues. Germline V gene lookup returns CDR1 MNHNS and CDR2 SASEGT. CDR3 region: CASSGQGANEQFF. The CDR3 DNA reads TGTGCCAGTAGTGGACAGGGGGCAAATGAGCAGTTCTTC.

J is TRBJ2-2 and V is TRBV9, with 13 bases identical to TRBD2. The CDR3 loop spans 21 amino acids. V gave up 4 bases and J gave up 0 bases; unmatched junction bases: 15. Germline V gene data show CDR1 as SGDLS and CDR2 as YYNGEE. This chain's CDR3 is CASSPRRKLAGGSTNTGELFF. CDR3 DNA sequence: TGTGCCAGCAGCCCCCGTCGCAAACTAGCGGGGGGGTCGACGAACACCGGGGAGCTGTTTTTT.